The sequence of this TCR beta chain was determined in a study of control samples from healthy donors and cancer patients. In germline, CDR1 is SGHRS, CDR2 YFSETQ. This CDR3 is built from 13 residues. V lost 5 bases to trimming and J lost 3 bases, with 11 bases between them. Some clones are missing from TCRdb's copy, which holds only in-frame ones; the method was immunoSEQ multiplex PCR. This sample has approximately 100,000 clones, with 88% found just once. This chain uses TRBV5-1 with TRBJ1-1; TRBD1 might be the D (5 bases). The sequencing input was blood. This receptor was obtained from a man aged 25-40 years in good health. CDR3 DNA sequence: TGCGCCAGCAGGGGGGTGGAGGACACTGAAGCTTTCTTT. It is translated as CASRGVEDTEAFF.